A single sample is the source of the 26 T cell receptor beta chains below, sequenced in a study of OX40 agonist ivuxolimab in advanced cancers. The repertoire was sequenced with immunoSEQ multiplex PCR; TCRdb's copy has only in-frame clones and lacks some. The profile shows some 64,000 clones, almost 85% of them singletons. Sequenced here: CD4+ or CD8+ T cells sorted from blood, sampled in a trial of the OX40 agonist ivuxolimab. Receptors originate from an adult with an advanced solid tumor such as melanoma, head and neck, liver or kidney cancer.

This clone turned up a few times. CDR3 protein: CASREGLAGSNEQFF. The DNA for the CDR3 is TGTGCCAGCAGGGAGGGACTAGCGGGGAGCAATGAGCAGTTCTTC. The rearrangement uses TRBV4-2 and TRBJ2-1; TRBD2 matches at 13 bases. V was clipped by 6 bases and J by 6 bases; unmatched bases: 5. This CDR3 has 15 amino acids. Germline CDR1 reads LGHNA; CDR2 reads YNFKEQ.

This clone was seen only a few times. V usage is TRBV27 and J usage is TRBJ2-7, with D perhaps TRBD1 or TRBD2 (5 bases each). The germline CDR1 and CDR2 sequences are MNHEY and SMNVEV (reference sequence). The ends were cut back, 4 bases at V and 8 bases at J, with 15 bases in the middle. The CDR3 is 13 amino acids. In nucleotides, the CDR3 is TGTGCCAGCAGTTACGTCAACCGGGGACAGCAGTACTTC. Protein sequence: CASSYVNRGQQYF.

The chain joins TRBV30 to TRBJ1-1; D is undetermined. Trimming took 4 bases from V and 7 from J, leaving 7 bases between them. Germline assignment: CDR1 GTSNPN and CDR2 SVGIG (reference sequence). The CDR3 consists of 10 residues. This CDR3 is CAWTGVEAFF. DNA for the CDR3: TGTGCCTGGACAGGAGTTGAAGCTTTCTTT.

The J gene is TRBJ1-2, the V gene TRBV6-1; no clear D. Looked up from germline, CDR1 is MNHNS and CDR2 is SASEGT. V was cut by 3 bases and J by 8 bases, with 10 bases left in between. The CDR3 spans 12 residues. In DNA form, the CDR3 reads TGTGCCAGCAGTGAGGCGCCCTGGGGCTACACCTTC. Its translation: CASSEAPWGYTF.

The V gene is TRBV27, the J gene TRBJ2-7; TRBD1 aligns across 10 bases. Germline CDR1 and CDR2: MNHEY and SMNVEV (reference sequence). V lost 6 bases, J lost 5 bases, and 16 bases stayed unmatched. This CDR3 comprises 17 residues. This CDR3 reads CASSNRRDRGLPNEQYF. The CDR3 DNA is TGTGCCAGCAGCAACCGCCGTGACAGGGGGCTCCCCAACGAGCAGTACTTC.

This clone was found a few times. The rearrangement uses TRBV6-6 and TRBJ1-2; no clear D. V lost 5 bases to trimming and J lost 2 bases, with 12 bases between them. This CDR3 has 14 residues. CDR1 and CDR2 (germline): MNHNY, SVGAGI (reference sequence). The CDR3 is CASSTTGQNYGYTF. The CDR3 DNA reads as TGTGCCAGCAGTACCACCGGGCAAAACTATGGCTACACCTTC.

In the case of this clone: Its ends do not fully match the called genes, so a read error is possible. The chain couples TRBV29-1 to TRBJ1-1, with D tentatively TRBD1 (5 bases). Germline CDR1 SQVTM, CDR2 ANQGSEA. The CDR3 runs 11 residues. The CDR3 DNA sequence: TGCAGCGTCGAAGAGGGGACTGAAGCTTTCTTT. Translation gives CSVEEGTEAFF.

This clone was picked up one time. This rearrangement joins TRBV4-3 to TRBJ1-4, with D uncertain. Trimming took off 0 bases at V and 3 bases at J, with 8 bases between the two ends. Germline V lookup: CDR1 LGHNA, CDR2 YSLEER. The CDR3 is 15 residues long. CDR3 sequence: CASSQEQKPNEKLFF. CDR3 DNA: TGCGCCAGCAGCCAAGAGCAGAAGCCTAATGAAAAACTGTTTTTT.

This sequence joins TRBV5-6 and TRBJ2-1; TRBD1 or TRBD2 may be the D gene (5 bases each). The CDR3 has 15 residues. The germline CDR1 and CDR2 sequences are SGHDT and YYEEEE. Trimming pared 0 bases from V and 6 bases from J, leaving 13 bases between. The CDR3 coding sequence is TGTGCCAGCAGCTTGGGGACCCTGAGGGGCAATGAGCAGTTCTTC. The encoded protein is CASSLGTLRGNEQFF.

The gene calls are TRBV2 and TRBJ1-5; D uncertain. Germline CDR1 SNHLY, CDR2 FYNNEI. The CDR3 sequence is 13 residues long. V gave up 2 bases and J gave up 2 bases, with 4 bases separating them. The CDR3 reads CASSERGNQPQHF. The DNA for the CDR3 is TGTGCCAGCAGTGAACGGGGCAATCAGCCCCAGCATTTT.

The CDR3 spells CASSKGQGLIETQYF. In DNA form, the CDR3 reads TGTGCCAGCAGTAAGGGACAGGGATTGATAGAGACCCAGTACTTC. This chain connects TRBV2 to TRBJ2-5; 9 bases are a match to TRBD1. The V gene's germline CDR1 is SNHLY and CDR2 FYNNEI. The CDR3 has 15 amino acids. Trimming took 5 bases from V and 4 from J; bases not matched to a gene: 8.

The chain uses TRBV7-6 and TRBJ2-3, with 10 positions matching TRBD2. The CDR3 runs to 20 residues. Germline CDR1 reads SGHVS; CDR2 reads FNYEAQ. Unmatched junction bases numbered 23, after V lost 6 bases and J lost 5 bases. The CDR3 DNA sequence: TGTGCCAGCAGTCTAAAGGTACCGGGGGCTAGCGGGAGCGCTGGAGATACGCAGTATTTT. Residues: CASSLKVPGASGSAGDTQYF.

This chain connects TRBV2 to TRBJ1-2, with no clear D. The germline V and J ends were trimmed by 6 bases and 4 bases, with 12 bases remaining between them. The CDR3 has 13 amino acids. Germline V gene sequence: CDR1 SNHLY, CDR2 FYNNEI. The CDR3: CASRAAVIYGYTF. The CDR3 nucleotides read TGTGCCAGCAGGGCCGCCGTGATCTATGGCTACACCTTC.

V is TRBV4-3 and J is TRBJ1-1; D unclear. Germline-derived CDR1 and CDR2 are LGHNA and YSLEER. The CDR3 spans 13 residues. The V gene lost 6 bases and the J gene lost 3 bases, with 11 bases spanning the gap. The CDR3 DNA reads TGCGCCAGCAGTGATAGGTTGGACACTGAAGCTTTCTTT. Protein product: CASSDRLDTEAFF.

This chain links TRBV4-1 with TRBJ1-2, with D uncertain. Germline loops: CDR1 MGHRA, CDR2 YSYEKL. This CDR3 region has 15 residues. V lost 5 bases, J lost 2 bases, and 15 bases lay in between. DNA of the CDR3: TGCGCCAGCAGCGACTACAGTTGGTTGAACTATGGCTACACCTTC. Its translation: CASSDYSWLNYGYTF.

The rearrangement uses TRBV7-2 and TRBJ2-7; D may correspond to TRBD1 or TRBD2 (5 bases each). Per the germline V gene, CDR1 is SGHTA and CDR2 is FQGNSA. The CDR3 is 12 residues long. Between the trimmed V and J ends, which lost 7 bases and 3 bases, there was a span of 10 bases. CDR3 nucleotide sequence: TGTGCCAGCAACCGGGACGGCTACGAGCAGTACTTC. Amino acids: CASNRDGYEQYF.

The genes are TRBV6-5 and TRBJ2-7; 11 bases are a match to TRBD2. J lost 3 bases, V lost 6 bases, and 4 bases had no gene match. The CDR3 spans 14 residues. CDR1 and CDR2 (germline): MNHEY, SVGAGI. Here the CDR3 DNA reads TGTGCCAGCAGCCAAGGGACTAGCGGCTACGAGCAGTACTTC. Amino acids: CASSQGTSGYEQYF.

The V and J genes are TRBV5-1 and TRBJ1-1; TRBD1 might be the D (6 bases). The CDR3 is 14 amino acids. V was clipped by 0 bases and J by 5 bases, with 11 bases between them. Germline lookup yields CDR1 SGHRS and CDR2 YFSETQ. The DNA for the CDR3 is TGCGCCAGCAGCTTGGGGCAGGGGTATACTGAAGCTTTCTTT. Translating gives CASSLGQGYTEAFF.

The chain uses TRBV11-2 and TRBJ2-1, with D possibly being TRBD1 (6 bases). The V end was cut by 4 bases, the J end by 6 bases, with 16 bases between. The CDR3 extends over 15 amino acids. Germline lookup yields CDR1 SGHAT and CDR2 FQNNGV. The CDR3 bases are TGTGCCAGCAGCTCAATCAGGGGAGCCGGCAATGAGCAGTTCTTC. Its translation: CASSSIRGAGNEQFF.

CDR3 residues: CASTPGTHRTYEQYF. CDR3 DNA: TGTGCCAGCACCCCCGGGACACACCGAACCTACGAGCAGTACTTC. The chain joins TRBV4-2 to TRBJ2-7; D perhaps matches TRBD1 (6 bases). V was trimmed by 7 bases and J by 2 bases, leaving 18 bases between them. The CDR3 is made up of 15 amino acids. Per the germline V gene, CDR1 is LGHNA and CDR2 is YNFKEQ.

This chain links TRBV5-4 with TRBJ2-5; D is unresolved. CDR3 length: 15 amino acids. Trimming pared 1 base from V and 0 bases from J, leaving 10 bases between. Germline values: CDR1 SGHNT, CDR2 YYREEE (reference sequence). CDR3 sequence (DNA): TGTGCCAGCAGCTTGCTGGGAAGGTACCAAGAGACCCAGTACTTC. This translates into CASSLLGRYQETQYF. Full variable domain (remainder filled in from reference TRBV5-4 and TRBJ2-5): ETGVTQSPTHLIKTRGQQVTLRCSSQSGHNTVSWYQQALGQGPQFIFQYYREEENGRGNFPPRFSGLQFPNYSSELNVNALELDDSALYLCASSLLGRYQETQYFGPGTRLLVL.

The CDR3 region has the DNA TGCAGCGTTGAACTAGCGGACGCAAGCTCCTACAATGAGCAGTTCTTC. It codes for CSVELADASSYNEQFF. The chain is built from TRBV29-1 and TRBJ2-1; 7 nucleotides agree with TRBD2. This CDR3 region has 16 residues. From germline, CDR1 is SQVTM and CDR2 ANQGSEA. The trim removed 2 bases at V and 0 bases at J, leaving 7 bases unmatched.

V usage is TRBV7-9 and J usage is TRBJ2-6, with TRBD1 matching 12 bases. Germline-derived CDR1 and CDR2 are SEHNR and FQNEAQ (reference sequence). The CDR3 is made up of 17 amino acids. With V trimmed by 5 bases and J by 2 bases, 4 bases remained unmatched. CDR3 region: CASSKRDRGPGANVLTF. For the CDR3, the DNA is TGTGCCAGCAGCAAACGGGACAGGGGGCCTGGGGCCAACGTCCTGACTTTC.

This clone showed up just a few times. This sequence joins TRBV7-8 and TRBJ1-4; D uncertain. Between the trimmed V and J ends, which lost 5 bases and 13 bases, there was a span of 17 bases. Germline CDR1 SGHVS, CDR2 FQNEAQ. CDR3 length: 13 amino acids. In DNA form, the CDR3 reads TGTGCCAGCAGCCCTAGTGGGTCTCGGGTACTGTTTTTT. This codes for CASSPSGSRVLFF. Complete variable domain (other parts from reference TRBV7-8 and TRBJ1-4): GAGVSQSPRYKVAKRGQDVALRCDPISGHVSLFWYQQALGQGPEFLTYFQNEAQLDKSGLPSDRFFAERPEGSVSTLKIQRTQQEDSAVYLCASSPSGSRVLFFGSGTQLSVL.

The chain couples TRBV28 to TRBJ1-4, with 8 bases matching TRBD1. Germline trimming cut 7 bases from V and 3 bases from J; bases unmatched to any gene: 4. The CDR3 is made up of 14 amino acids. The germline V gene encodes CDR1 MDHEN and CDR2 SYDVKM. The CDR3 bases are TGTGCCAGCAATCGACAGGGGTCTAATGAAAAACTGTTTTTT. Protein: CASNRQGSNEKLFF.

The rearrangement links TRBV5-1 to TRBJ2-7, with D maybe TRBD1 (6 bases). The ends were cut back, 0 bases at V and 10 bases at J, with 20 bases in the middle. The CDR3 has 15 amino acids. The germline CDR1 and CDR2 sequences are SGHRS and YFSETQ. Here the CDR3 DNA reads TGCGCCAGCAGCTTGGTCGGGGACACTACTGGGGCCCAGTACTTC. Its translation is CASSLVGDTTGAQYF.